This T cell receptor (beta chain) was sequenced in a study of blood T cell repertoires in COVID-19 (dated by TCRdb to 2020 to 2021). Broadly, across the study: Samples from collaborators originated in the United States, Italy and Spain and spanned both the acute and convalescent phases of COVID-19. A freely available public database, intended as a resource for researchers studying the immune response to SARS-CoV-2, is where the repertoires were released. HLA class I and class II types, where available, came from metadata supplied by the sample provider rather than from assay-based typing. The sample metadata nearly always contained a de-identified subject ID, COVID-19 status, age in years and sex. The samples were drawn from the first 160 participants of the ongoing ImmuneRACE study and from 1,254 subjects provided by 6 global collaborators. Deeply sampled blood TCRbeta repertoires from subjects exposed to, actively infected with, or recovered from COVID-19 were included in the dataset. The material from the prospective study consisted of cDNA or gDNA derived from T cells, B-cell-depleted T cells, or PBMCs. What the work shows at the level of the full study, not this receptor alone: The quantity of clinical and demographic metadata differed by source and by participant and was supplied without curation.

One collaborating source in Seattle enrolled patients during active infection and followed them longitudinally through the course of disease. Collaborating institutions collected whole blood in K2EDTA tubes following their own protocols. Collaborator samples were shipped for TCRbeta analysis as frozen whole blood, isolated PBMCs, or DNA extracted from either sample type. Details on this clone: Its antigen is currently not known. Within one base of it there is no much larger clone, and no base qualities were kept.

From the cysteine through the phenylalanine, the CDR3 covers 15 amino acids. The entry retains the CDR3 DNA only, 45 bases that are in frame from base 1. CDR1 and CDR2, per the germline V gene, are MDHEN and SYDVKM. For this chain, trimming is 7 bases at the V end and 10 bases at the J end, and the number of junction bases without a gene match is 15. TCRbeta CDR3 regions were amplified from genomic DNA by means of the immunoSEQ Assay, a bias-controlled multiplex PCR. The authors' analysis ran thus. The number of nucleated cells in each sample was estimated from the amplification of reference gene primers within the assay. To quantify the absolute abundance of each unique TCRbeta CDR3 rearrangement, sequence reads were collapsed and filtered. Productive Simpson clonality was computed per sample as the square root of Simpson's diversity index over productive rearrangements. This immuneACCESS table, as held by TCRdb, lists in-frame sequences with V and J called but not all clones. Of the missing ones, under half trace to an unresolved V gene in checked studies; the others have no known cause. V, J and clone size reflect that table, while D and trimming were determined from the DNA. The sample table shows over 250,000 clones, and about 86% are seen once. Of the sample, less than 15% is held by the ten largest clones.

The sequence came from a woman aged 70-85 years with COVID-19, enrolled during active disease. The sample was peripheral blood. Here the chain combines TRBV28 and TRBJ2-1; a stretch of 8 junction bases matches TRBD2. The bases read TGTGCCAGCACCGAAACTACTAGCGGACGAAAAGAGCAGTTCTTC. Translated, this is CASTETTSGRKEQFF.